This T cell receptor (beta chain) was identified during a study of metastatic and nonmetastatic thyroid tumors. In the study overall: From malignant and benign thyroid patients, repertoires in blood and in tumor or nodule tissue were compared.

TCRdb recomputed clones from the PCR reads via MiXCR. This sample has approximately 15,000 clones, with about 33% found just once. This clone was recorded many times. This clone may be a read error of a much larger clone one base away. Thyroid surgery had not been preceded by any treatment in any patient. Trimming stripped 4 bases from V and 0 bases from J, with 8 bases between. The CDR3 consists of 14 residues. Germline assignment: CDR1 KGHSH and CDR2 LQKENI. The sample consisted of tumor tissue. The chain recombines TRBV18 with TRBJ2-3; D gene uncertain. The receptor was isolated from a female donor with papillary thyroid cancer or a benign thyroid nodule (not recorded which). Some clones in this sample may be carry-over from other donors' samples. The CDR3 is CASSQVRSTDTQYF. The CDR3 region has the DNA TGTGCCAGCTCACAGGTTCGTAGCACAGATACGCAGTATTTT.